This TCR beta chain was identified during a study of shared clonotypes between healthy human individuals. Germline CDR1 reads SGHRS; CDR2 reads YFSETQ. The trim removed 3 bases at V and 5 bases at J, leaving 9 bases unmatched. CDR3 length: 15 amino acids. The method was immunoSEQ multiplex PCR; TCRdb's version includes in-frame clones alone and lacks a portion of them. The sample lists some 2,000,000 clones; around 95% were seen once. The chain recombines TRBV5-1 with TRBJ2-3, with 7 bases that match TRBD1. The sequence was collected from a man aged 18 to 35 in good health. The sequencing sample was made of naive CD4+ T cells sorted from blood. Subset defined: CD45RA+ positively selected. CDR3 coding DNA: TGCGCCAGCAGCTGGGGACAGTCACAAGGAGATACGCAGTATTTT. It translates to CASSWGQSQGDTQYF.